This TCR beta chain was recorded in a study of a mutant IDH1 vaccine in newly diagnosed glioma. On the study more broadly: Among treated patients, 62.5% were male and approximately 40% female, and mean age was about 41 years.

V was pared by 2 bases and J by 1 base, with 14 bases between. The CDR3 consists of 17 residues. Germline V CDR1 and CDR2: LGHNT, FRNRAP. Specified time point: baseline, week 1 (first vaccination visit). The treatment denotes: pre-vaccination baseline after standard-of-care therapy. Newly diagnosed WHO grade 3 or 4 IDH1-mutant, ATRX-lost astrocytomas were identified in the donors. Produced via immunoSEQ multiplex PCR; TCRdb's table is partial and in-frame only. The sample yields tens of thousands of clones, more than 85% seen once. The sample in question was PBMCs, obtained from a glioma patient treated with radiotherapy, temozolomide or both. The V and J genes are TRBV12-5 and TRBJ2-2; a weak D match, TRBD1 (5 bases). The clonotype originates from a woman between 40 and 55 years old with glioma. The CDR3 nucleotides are TGTGCTAGTGGTTTGATTTACCTGACAGAGAACACCGGGGAGCTGTTTTTT. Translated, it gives CASGLIYLTENTGELFF.